These 30 T cell receptor beta chains came from one sample sequenced in a study of shared clonotypes between healthy human individuals. Generated by immunoSEQ multiplex PCR, the TCRdb table keeps only in-frame clones and is missing some. The table shows a few million clones, with approximately 95% occurring only once. Material: naive CD4+ T cells from PBMCs. This sample's subset: CD45RA+ positively selected. The receptors stem from a man aged 18 to 30 in good health. Some clones in this sample may be carry-over from other donors' samples.

A remark on this clone: The sample contains more than one DNA sequence encoding this CDR3. The chain joins TRBV28 to TRBJ1-5; perhaps TRBD1 as D (5 bases). The V and J ends lost 6 bases and 2 bases respectively, with 14 bases between them. This CDR3 is built from 15 residues. Per germline, CDR1 MDHEN and CDR2 SYDVKM. CDR3 nucleotide sequence: TGTGCCAGCAGCCCTGGGCAGGGAGGCAATCAGCCCCAGCATTTT. Translation gives CASSPGQGGNQPQHF.

This clone showed up just once. The CDR3 nucleotides are TGTGCCAGCAGTGGACTAGCGGTGGGAACCGGGGAGCTGTTTTTT. This encodes CASSGLAVGTGELFF. The chain links TRBV6-1 to TRBJ2-2; 9 nucleotides agree with TRBD2. Trimming removed 4 bases from V and 5 bases from J; junction bases left unmatched: 5. Germline V lookup: CDR1 MNHNS, CDR2 SASEGT. This CDR3 has 15 residues.

Remarks on this clone: The same CDR3 also results from other DNA sequences found in this sample. The genes are TRBV5-1 and TRBJ2-5, with D unresolved. CDR1 is SGHRS and CDR2 is YFSETQ in the germline V gene. CDR3 length: 13 amino acids. V lost 1 base, J lost 5 bases, and 9 bases lay in between. CDR3: CASSLQTGETQYF. In nucleotides, the CDR3 is TGCGCCAGCAGCTTGCAGACCGGGGAGACCCAGTACTTC.

This clone appeared a single time. This rearrangement joins TRBV7-3 to TRBJ2-3; a weak D match, TRBD2 (5 bases). The germline gives CDR1 SGHTA, CDR2 FQGTGA. V dropped 1 base and J dropped 0 bases, with 11 bases sitting between them. The CDR3 contains 16 residues. As DNA, the CDR3 is TGTGCCAGCAGCTTAAGGCGCGGGTCTAGCACAGATACGCAGTATTTT. Translating gives CASSLRRGSSTDTQYF.

The chain joins TRBV18 to TRBJ2-1; 8 bases fit TRBD1. V shed 6 bases, J shed 12 bases, and the junction held 10 bases outside the gene matches. Germline CDR1 is KGHSH and CDR2 is LQKENI. This CDR3 contains 13 residues. The DNA of the CDR3 is TGTGCCAGCTCGATCCCGGGACAGGCTGGGCAGTTCTTC. Amino acids: CASSIPGQAGQFF.

The chain employs TRBV15 and TRBJ1-5, with 9 bases identical to TRBD1. The CDR3 covers 14 residues. Germline CDR1 LNHNV, CDR2 YYDKDF (reference sequence). Unmatched junction bases numbered 3, after V lost 3 bases and J lost 6 bases. This chain's CDR3 is CATSSKGQGQPQHF. The DNA for the CDR3 is TGTGCCACCAGCAGCAAGGGACAGGGTCAGCCCCAGCATTTT.

J is TRBJ1-5 and V is TRBV28; D might be TRBD1 (5 bases). This CDR3 is 12 amino acids long. Deletions cut 7 bases from V and 11 bases from J, with 15 bases between. Germline V gene data show CDR1 as MDHEN and CDR2 as SYDVKM. Here the CDR3 DNA reads TGTGCCAGCACCTCACGTGGGGGGGCCCAGCATTTT. Translated, it gives CASTSRGGAQHF.

The chain is built from TRBV7-9 and TRBJ2-3; the D call may be TRBD1 or TRBD2 (6 bases each). V shed 4 bases and J shed 0 bases, with 14 bases lying between them. In germline, CDR1 is SEHNR, CDR2 FQNEAQ (reference sequence). The CDR3 spans 16 residues. This CDR3 reads CASSSGERGSTDTQYF. The CDR3 bases are TGTGCCAGCAGCTCGGGGGAGAGGGGGAGCACAGATACGCAGTATTTT.

This chain uses TRBV6-6 with TRBJ2-7; 10 nucleotides line up with TRBD1. With V trimmed by 2 bases and J by 7 bases, 8 bases remained unmatched. The CDR3 length is 15 residues. Germline CDR1 MNHNY, CDR2 SVGAGI (reference sequence). CDR3 amino acids: CASSYGRQGALEQYF. The CDR3 region has the DNA TGTGCCAGCAGTTACGGTAGACAGGGGGCGTTGGAGCAGTACTTC.

With regard to this clone: This sample includes further DNA sequences coding for the same CDR3. The V and J genes are TRBV5-1 and TRBJ2-3; tentatively, D is TRBD2 (5 bases). This CDR3 spans 14 amino acids. Germline CDR1 and CDR2: SGHRS and YFSETQ. V was clipped by 0 bases and J by 0 bases, with 5 bases between them. The CDR3 nucleotides are TGCGCCAGCAGCTTGGCTAGCAGCACAGATACGCAGTATTTT. This codes for CASSLASSTDTQYF. The full variable domain, with the rest looked up from reference TRBV5-1 and TRBJ2-3, is KAGVTQTPRYLIKTRGQQVTLSCSPISGHRSVSWYQQTPGQGLQFLFEYFSETQRNKGNFPGRFSGRQFSNSRSEMNVSTLELGDSALYLCASSLASSTDTQYFGPGTRLTVL.

V usage is TRBV5-4 and J usage is TRBJ2-7, with 7 bases identical to TRBD1. This CDR3 comprises 14 residues. CDR1 is SGHNT, CDR2 YYREEE, per germline (reference sequence). V shed 3 bases and J 3 bases; nucleotides not matched to a gene: 6. The CDR3 loop is CASSSGQPNYEQYF. The CDR3 coding sequence is TGTGCCAGCAGCTCGGGACAGCCCAACTACGAGCAGTACTTC.

J is TRBJ1-2 and V is TRBV5-1, with 9 bases fitting TRBD1. The CDR3 spans 14 residues. V gave up 0 bases and J gave up 7 bases; unmatched junction bases: 4. Germline V gene sequence: CDR1 SGHRS, CDR2 YFSETQ. DNA for the CDR3: TGCGCCAGCAGCTTGGGGGACAGGGTTGGTGGCTACACCTTC. Translation: CASSLGDRVGGYTF.

V gene TRBV6-6 combines with J gene TRBJ1-5, with 7 bases lining up with TRBD1. There are 14 residues in the CDR3. Germline lookup yields CDR1 MNHNY and CDR2 SVGAGI (reference sequence). Trimming cost V 6 bases and J 2 bases; bases outside gene matches: 4. CDR3 in DNA: TGTGCCAGCAGCCAAGACAGGGGCAATCAGCCCCAGCATTTT. This codes for CASSQDRGNQPQHF.

The chain has TRBV7-3 and TRBJ2-6; unclear D gene. Germline CDR1 reads SGHTA; CDR2 reads FQGTGA. This CDR3 contains 15 residues. With 5 bases removed from V and 1 base from J, the gap between germline ends came to 9 bases. In DNA, the CDR3 is TGTGCCAGCAGCGTGACGCAGTCTGGGGCCAACGTCCTGACTTTC. It specifies CASSVTQSGANVLTF.

The V call is TRBV29-1, the J call TRBJ1-1; no firm D call. This CDR3 is 13 amino acids long. Trimming removed 4 bases from V and 0 bases from J, with 9 bases in between. In germline, CDR1 is SQVTM, CDR2 ANQGSEA. The CDR3 DNA follows: TGCAGCGTTGTTGTACTGTTGAACACTGAAGCTTTCTTT. It encodes CSVVVLLNTEAFF.

The chain employs TRBV7-8 and TRBJ1-1; tentative D call: TRBD1 (5 bases). V was trimmed by 4 bases and J by 2 bases, leaving 11 bases between them. The CDR3 has 14 residues. The germline V gene encodes CDR1 SGHVS and CDR2 FQNEAQ. In DNA, the CDR3 is TGTGCCAGCAGCTCGCAAGACAGAAACACTGAAGCTTTCTTT. Translating it yields CASSSQDRNTEAFF.

J is TRBJ2-1 and V is TRBV5-6; perhaps TRBD2 as D (5 bases). The CDR3 runs to 15 residues. Germline V gene lookup returns CDR1 SGHDT and CDR2 YYEEEE. The germline V and J ends were trimmed by 1 base and 7 bases, with 15 bases remaining between them. The CDR3 here is CASSLILGIRNEQFF. The DNA of the CDR3 is TGTGCCAGCAGCTTGATCCTCGGGATCAGGAATGAGCAGTTCTTC.

This chain joins TRBV5-1 and TRBJ2-7; D might be TRBD2 (5 bases). Germline loops: CDR1 SGHRS, CDR2 YFSETQ. This CDR3 is 14 amino acids long. Trimming stripped 4 bases from V and 4 bases from J, with 15 bases between. The chain's CDR3 is CASSPEPDYYEQYF. The DNA for the CDR3 is TGCGCCAGCAGCCCCGAGCCAGACTATTACGAGCAGTACTTC.

In its sample, this clone was seen once. V is TRBV27 and J is TRBJ2-1; perhaps D is TRBD1 or TRBD2 (5 bases each). The CDR3 covers 15 residues. The V end was cut by 3 bases, the J end by 7 bases, with 16 bases between. Germline V CDR1 and CDR2: MNHEY, SMNVEV (reference sequence). The CDR3 DNA follows: TGTGCCAGCAGTTTTGCCAGGGCCGGGGTGAATGAGCAGTTCTTC. Its translation is CASSFARAGVNEQFF.

This rearrangement joins TRBV18 to TRBJ2-7, with D unclear. CDR1 and CDR2 (germline): KGHSH, LQKENI. V was cut by 5 bases and J by 4 bases, with 27 bases left in between. The CDR3 covers 18 residues. In DNA form, the CDR3 reads TGTGCCAGCTCAACGTGGGCGGCCCCGGGCCTTGGTCCTTACGAGCAGTACTTC. It yields the protein CASSTWAAPGLGPYEQYF.

A single count supports this clone. The gene calls are TRBV18 and TRBJ2-1, with D perhaps TRBD1 (6 bases). V was pared by 6 bases and J by 6 bases, with 18 bases between. CDR1 and CDR2 (germline): KGHSH, LQKENI. The CDR3 consists of 15 residues. The CDR3 nucleotides are TGTGCCAGCTCTCCCAGGGGCCCCGACCGCAATGAGCAGTTCTTC. Translated, it gives CASSPRGPDRNEQFF.

V gene TRBV15 combines with J gene TRBJ1-5; 11 bases line up with TRBD1. Germline-derived CDR1 and CDR2 are LNHNV and YYDKDF (reference sequence). CDR3 length: 17 amino acids. Trimming removed 1 base from V and 5 bases from J; junction bases left unmatched: 7. Here the CDR3 reads CATSRVFTDRGHQPQHF. The CDR3 DNA reads as TGTGCCACCAGCAGAGTGTTTACGGACAGGGGGCATCAGCCCCAGCATTTT.

The CDR3 protein is CASSLHQGSYEQYF. In DNA form, the CDR3 reads TGTGCCAGCAGCTTACATCAGGGCTCCTACGAGCAGTACTTC. This chain uses TRBV7-9 with TRBJ2-7, with D tentatively TRBD1 (5 bases). Germline V gene sequence: CDR1 SEHNR, CDR2 FQNEAQ (reference sequence). Trimming shortened V by 2 bases and J by 0 bases, and 8 bases separated the two germline ends. CDR3 length: 14 residues.

This chain connects TRBV29-1 to TRBJ2-4; no definite D call. The germline gives CDR1 SQVTM, CDR2 ANQGSEA. This CDR3 contains 13 residues. V lost 2 bases and J lost 2, with 7 bases in between. CDR3 amino acids: CSVEPGPKNIQYF. The CDR3 DNA follows: TGCAGCGTTGAACCGGGCCCCAAAAACATTCAGTACTTC.

This chain links TRBV5-1 with TRBJ2-1, with 14 bases that match TRBD2. CDR1 is SGHRS and CDR2 is YFSETQ in the germline V gene. V was clipped by 2 bases and J by 5 bases; unmatched bases: 3. The CDR3 is 16 residues long. CDR3 in DNA: TGCGCCAGCAGCTTCGAGACTAGCGGGAGGGACAATGAGCAGTTCTTC. Its translation: CASSFETSGRDNEQFF.

The chain employs TRBV19 and TRBJ1-1; a weak D match, TRBD1 (5 bases). V lost 10 bases and J 0 bases, leaving 12 bases between the germline ends. Germline V gives CDR1 LNHDA, CDR2 SQIVND (reference sequence). This CDR3 has 13 amino acids. The CDR3 coding sequence is TGTGCCACTGGGACCGCGGTGAACACTGAAGCTTTCTTT. Translated, it gives CATGTAVNTEAFF.

The V call is TRBV7-6, the J call TRBJ2-3; tentatively, D is TRBD1 (5 bases). Trimming cost V 1 base and J 0 bases, with 11 bases left between them. Germline V gene data show CDR1 as SGHVS and CDR2 as FNYEAQ. The CDR3 has 16 residues. The DNA of the CDR3 is TGTGCCAGCAGCTTAGAAGGGGTCTTAAGCACAGATACGCAGTATTTT. This codes for CASSLEGVLSTDTQYF.

The chain carries TRBV6-1 and TRBJ2-1; 7 bases align to TRBD2. The V gene's germline CDR1 is MNHNS and CDR2 SASEGT. This CDR3 is 14 amino acids long. V gave up 3 bases and J gave up 7 bases; unmatched junction bases: 6. The CDR3 nucleotides are TGTGCCAGCAGTGATCCCGGGACTATAAATGAGCAGTTCTTC. The encoded protein is CASSDPGTINEQFF.

The V call is TRBV5-5, the J call TRBJ2-7; TRBD1 might be the D (6 bases). Germline V gene data show CDR1 as SGHKS and CDR2 as YYEKEE (reference sequence). Trimming pared 3 bases from V and 3 bases from J, leaving 13 bases between. The CDR3 is made up of 14 amino acids. The CDR3 nucleotides read TGTGCCAGCAGCTGGTGGGACATGGGCTACGAGCAGTACTTC. As protein: CASSWWDMGYEQYF.

The chain uses TRBV29-1 and TRBJ1-2; D is undetermined. Trimming stripped 4 bases from V and 8 bases from J, with 23 bases between. The CDR3 consists of 15 residues. Per the germline V gene, CDR1 is SQVTM and CDR2 is ANQGSEA. The CDR3 region is CSVVQTFGLWEGYTF. As DNA, the CDR3 is TGCAGCGTTGTCCAAACGTTTGGGCTGTGGGAGGGCTACACCTTC.